Detailed here is one T cell receptor (beta chain). No count is recorded, but by frequency this clonotype is medium-sized (0.01 to 0.1%). Its antigen target is currently unknown. From its cysteine to its phenylalanine, the CDR3 spans 14 amino acids. The DNA is unrecorded. Via the germline V gene, CDR1 is SGHDT and CDR2 YYEEEE. This sample was taken from a study of T cell clusters in autoimmune cytopenias (dated by TCRdb to the late 2010s). Context from the whole study: Healthy donor controls had a mean age of almost 57 years and a median age of approximately 62 years, with about 50% of the roughly 40 female. TRB sequencing reached a median depth of 51,575 reads per sample and yielded a median of approximately 2,400 distinct TRB clonotypes per sample. The goal of the study was to determine whether autoimmune cytopenia patients have a disease-specific immune repertoire signature that could serve as a blood-based biomarker. The comparison group for autoimmune hepatitis repertoires was over 20 healthy donors matched for age and sex. Controls were under 30 age-matched healthy donors for primary cytopenia and about 14 age-matched CLL patients for secondary cytopenia. Alongside healthy, CLL and autoimmune hepatitis controls, autoimmune cytopenia patients had their peripheral blood TRB and IGH repertoires sequenced at active disease and again during treatment follow-up. Paper-wide results and their limitations: The T cell clusters were defined only in silico, and the functional role of the clusters was left to be validated experimentally. TRB repertoire shifts, with less even repertoires observed in secondary cytopenia and CLL, were mostly attributed to lymphoma bias rather than autoimmunity. Healthy donors showed approximately 3.2-fold more exclusive TRB clusters than active autoimmune hepatitis patients, consistent with an autoimmunity-wide signature. A lack of physiological T cell clusters in primary autoimmune cytopenia patients was suggested by GLIPH, as 51 clusters were found to be exclusive to healthy donors versus 17 exclusive to patients. The cluster-lack signature was not seen for secondary cytopenia versus CLL, apparently masked by the dominant lymphoma-associated repertoire.

Each sample's TRB amplification started from approximately 240 ng of peripheral blood genomic DNA, which corresponds to approximately 36,000 genome equivalents. To amplify TRB rearrangements, a touch-down multiplex PCR protocol was run with the TRB-A and TRB-B primer pools combined in a single tube. Illumina adapters and sample indices were added to the amplicons through two consecutive PCR reactions using Phusion HS II polymerase. Amplicons were gel-purified with the NucleoSpin Gel and PCR Clean-up kit, then quantified by Qubit and quality-checked on an Agilent 2100 Bioanalyzer. Sequencing of the libraries was performed on an Illumina MiSeq with 600-cycle, single-indexed, paired-end runs. The authors' analysis ran thus. Alignment and assembly of TRB reads were performed with MiXCR version 2.1.12 and the default MiXCR reference library. A clone was defined by each unique CDR3 nucleotide sequence, and the analysis included only productive sequences with two or more reads. Repertoire diversity was assessed with alpha-parameterized diversity profiles (alpha 0 to 5), including the Shannon (alpha 1) and Simpson (alpha 2) indices, which were computed with an R script. Combinatorial TRB VJ usage was computed with the tcR package and compared between cohorts by principal component analysis with ade4. Using GLIPH, TCRbeta CDR3s were clustered on pairs of cohorts matched for age and read depth, and a Wilcoxon test was used to compare cluster frequencies. TCRdb reprocessed the raw reads; every CDR3 protein sequence is a single record, and DNA is not supplied. These V and J calls originate from TCRdb's pipeline instead of the authors' own analysis. The data table for this sample lists under 8,000 distinct CDR3 sequences. 8.5% to 10% of the sample belongs to the ten largest clones.

Another study also made use of these data, one on T cell repertoires in aging, cancer and after chemotherapy. The other study reports the following: Six donor age groups were covered, ranging from 30 or younger up to 70 or older, and each group contained at least three individuals. Healthy donor control TCR repertoires were recorded over several months to years and showed clear clonal overlap across re-sampling. In total, the full dataset held about 8.8 million TCR reads. Compared with age-matched healthy donors, untreated patients with hematological or solid cancers had significantly lower TCR diversity and higher clonality in blood. In healthy donors, the decline in TCR diversity with age was mainly explained by loss of richness, whereas in cancer patients loss of evenness was also found to contribute. Median generation probability increased over the chemotherapy interval in both cancer cohorts, suggesting repertoire reconstitution through rebound thymic output. According to the authors, the repertoire data do not permit conclusions about immunological memory after chemotherapy. To examine immunoaging and T cell reconstitution after chemotherapy, the study profiled TCR beta repertoires in peripheral blood from healthy donors and cancer patients. The cohort comprised 218 cancer patients, 90 to 94 with hematological and over 110 with solid cancers, plus 95 healthy donors as a reference group. MiXCR versions 2.12 and 3.0.5 were used to process TRB sequences. Repertoire metrics included Shannon diversity, evenness, clonality (one minus evenness), and alpha-parameterized diversity profiles from alpha 0 to 5. Generation probabilities of clones in paired pre- and post-chemotherapy samples were computed with the IGoR algorithm.

The sample was peripheral blood. Recombination connected TRBV5-6 to TRBJ2-1; TCRdb reports TRBD1, a call that lacks DNA to check it against. The TCR sequence derives from a human donor in good health. The CDR3 protein is CASSLEQGVSEQFF.